One and the same sample provided the 27 T cell receptor beta chains below, sequenced in a study of Tregs in tolerant kidney transplant recipients. Sequencing was performed with immunoSEQ multiplex PCR; in TCRdb, only in-frame clones are kept and a portion is missing. The sample holds 50,000 or so clones, about 90% seen once. Sample: Tregs from blood. These receptors all come from a human donor in good health.

The rearrangement links TRBV2 to TRBJ2-2, with a possible D match to TRBD2 (7 bases). Germline-derived CDR1 and CDR2 are SNHLY and FYNNEI. CDR3 size: 16 residues. V lost 4 bases and J 3 bases, leaving 15 bases between the germline ends. The CDR3 DNA reads as TGTGCCAGCAGTGTTCAAGCGGGGACATACACCGGGGAGCTGTTTTTT. Its translation is CASSVQAGTYTGELFF.

This clone was observed a single time. The rearrangement links TRBV6-6 to TRBJ1-2; D remains unclear. The CDR3 has 13 amino acids. Germline CDR1 and CDR2: MNHNY and SVGAGI (reference sequence). Trimming pared 2 bases from V and 3 bases from J, leaving 7 bases between. In nucleotides, the CDR3 is TGTGCCAGCAGTTACCGGGCAGACTATGGCTACACCTTC. It translates to CASSYRADYGYTF.

This clone was detected a few times. DNA for the CDR3: TGTGCCAGCGGCGGGACAACTAATGAAAAACTGTTTTTT. Protein product: CASGGTTNEKLFF. The J gene is TRBJ1-4, the V gene TRBV5-6; D gene unclear. The CDR3 has 13 amino acids. Deletions cut 7 bases from V and 0 bases from J, with 7 bases between. Germline V gene sequence: CDR1 SGHDT, CDR2 YYEEEE.

This rearrangement joins TRBV7-8 to TRBJ1-3; D is unresolved. The germline V and J ends were trimmed by 1 base and 0 bases, with 10 bases remaining between them. The CDR3 runs 16 residues. Germline CDR1 and CDR2: SGHVS and FQNEAQ. The CDR3, as DNA: TGTGCCAGCAGCTTAGTCGCTGGGAGCTCTGGAAACACCATATATTTT. Translating it yields CASSLVAGSSGNTIYF.

On this clone: Other DNA sequences in this sample translate to the same CDR3. The V call is TRBV5-1, the J call TRBJ2-7; 10 positions match TRBD2. J lost 1 base, V lost 0 bases, and 4 bases had no gene match. The CDR3 runs to 16 residues. Germline CDR1 reads SGHRS; CDR2 reads YFSETQ. CDR3 sequence reads: CASSLVSGRPSYEQYF. As DNA, the CDR3 is TGCGCCAGCAGCTTGGTTAGCGGGAGGCCTTCCTACGAGCAGTACTTC.

V and J are TRBV6-5 and TRBJ1-3; no firm D call. Trimming removed 2 bases from V and 4 bases from J, with 6 bases in between. CDR3 length: 13 residues. From germline, CDR1 is MNHEY and CDR2 SVGAGI. For the CDR3, the DNA is TGTGCCAGCAGTTACCGTGTGGGAAACACCATATATTTT. Translation gives CASSYRVGNTIYF.

This chain links TRBV5-1 with TRBJ1-3; TRBD1 matches 7 bases. The V segment lost 6 bases and the J segment 8 bases; nucleotides outside the gene matches: 20. The germline V gene encodes CDR1 SGHRS and CDR2 YFSETQ. This CDR3 region has 17 residues. CDR3 amino acids: CASTPRARDRAGDTIYF. In nucleotides, the CDR3 is TGCGCCAGCACGCCCCGCGCCCGCGACAGGGCGGGAGACACCATATATTTT.

The CDR3 DNA follows: TGTGCCAGCAGCTTCTATGGACTCTCCTACGAGCAGTACTTC. Amino acid sequence: CASSFYGLSYEQYF. The chain combines TRBV7-2 with TRBJ2-7, with D tentatively TRBD2 (5 bases). V shed 3 bases and J shed 0 bases, with 9 bases lying between them. Germline CDR1 is SGHTA and CDR2 is FQGNSA. CDR3 length equals 14 residues.

The chain is built from TRBV5-5 and TRBJ2-7; D may match TRBD1 or TRBD2 (5 bases each). V was pared by 4 bases and J by 6 bases, with 11 bases between. There are 12 residues in the CDR3. CDR1 SGHKS and CDR2 YYEKEE come from the germline V gene (reference sequence). The DNA for the CDR3 is TGTGCCAGCAGCCAAGGGACCTTCGAGCAGTACTTC. Translating it yields CASSQGTFEQYF. Full variable domain (missing parts from reference TRBV5-5 and TRBJ2-7): DAGVTQSPTHLIKTRGQQVTLRCSPISGHKSVSWYQQVLGQGPQFIFQYYEKEERGRGNFPDRFSARQFPNYSSELNVNALLLGDSALYLCASSQGTFEQYFGPGTRLTVT.

This chain uses TRBV15 with TRBJ2-7, with D possibly being TRBD1 (6 bases). Germline V gene data show CDR1 as LNHNV and CDR2 as YYDKDF (reference sequence). Trimming stripped 3 bases from V and 0 bases from J, with 15 bases between. CDR3 length: 16 residues. CDR3 in amino acids: CATSSLGRGNSYEQYF. CDR3 sequence (DNA): TGTGCCACCAGCAGTCTCGGCAGGGGAAACTCCTACGAGCAGTACTTC.

V is TRBV11-2 and J is TRBJ1-1; D not resolved. In germline, CDR1 is SGHAT, CDR2 FQNNGV. The CDR3 has 14 amino acids. V was pared by 5 bases and J by 6 bases, with 16 bases between. CDR3 amino acids: CASSQRWGISEAFF. CDR3 DNA sequence: TGTGCCAGCAGCCAACGGTGGGGTATTTCTGAAGCTTTCTTT. The full variable domain, its missing parts supplied by reference TRBV11-2 and TRBJ1-1, is EAGVAQSPRYKIIEKRQSVAFWCNPISGHATLYWYQQILGQGPKLLIQFQNNGVVDDSQLPKDRFSAERLKGVDSTLKIQPAKLEDSAVYLCASSQRWGISEAFFGQGTRLTVV.

The gene calls are TRBV6-1 and TRBJ1-1, with 8 bases that match TRBD1. J lost 5 bases, V lost 10 bases, and 15 bases had no gene match. Germline V gives CDR1 MNHNS, CDR2 SASEGT. This CDR3 contains 15 residues. CDR3 coding DNA: TGTGCCATCAGGACAGGGCACCCCATTGGGACTGAAGCTTTCTTT. Translating it yields CAIRTGHPIGTEAFF.

The V gene is TRBV18, the J gene TRBJ1-4, with D maybe TRBD1 (5 bases). The CDR3 has 11 residues. The germline V and J ends were trimmed by 6 bases and 8 bases, with 7 bases remaining between them. In germline, CDR1 is KGHSH, CDR2 LQKENI. This CDR3 reads CASSAGEKLFF. DNA for the CDR3: TGTGCCAGCTCTGCAGGGGAAAAACTGTTTTTT.

This clone appeared a few times. The rearrangement uses TRBV5-8 and TRBJ2-7; possibly TRBD1 or TRBD2 for D (5 bases each). Germline V gives CDR1 SGHTS, CDR2 YDEGEE. V lost 3 bases to trimming and J lost 2 bases, with 12 bases between them. CDR3 size: 14 residues. The CDR3 region has the DNA TGTGCCAGCAGCTGGGGGACCTACGCCTACGAGCAGTACTTC. Translated: CASSWGTYAYEQYF.

The chain combines TRBV7-9 with TRBJ1-2; 7 positions match TRBD1. This CDR3 has 14 residues. With 3 bases clipped from V and 5 bases from J, the junction kept 6 bases outside the gene matches. The germline V gene encodes CDR1 SEHNR and CDR2 FQNEAQ (reference sequence). DNA of the CDR3: TGTGCCAGCAGCTTCAAGGACAGGACTTATGGCTACACCTTC. It yields the protein CASSFKDRTYGYTF.

This clone came up once. The chain is built from TRBV19 and TRBJ2-4, with D possibly called TRBD1 or TRBD2 (7 bases each). Germline assignment: CDR1 LNHDA and CDR2 SQIVND (reference sequence). V was cut by 2 bases and J by 0 bases, with 17 bases left in between. CDR3 length: 18 residues. The CDR3 protein is CASSITSRGGLAKNIQYF. The CDR3 nucleotides read TGTGCCAGTAGTATAACCTCCAGGGGGGGGTTAGCCAAAAACATTCAGTACTTC.

The rearrangement uses TRBV18 and TRBJ2-7; the D gene is possibly TRBD1 (5 bases). Between the trimmed V and J ends, which lost 6 bases and 3 bases, there was a span of 12 bases. Germline V CDR1 and CDR2: KGHSH, LQKENI. CDR3 size: 13 residues. The CDR3 DNA is TGTGCCAGCTCCTCGACAGTAGGCTACGAGCAGTACTTC. It encodes CASSSTVGYEQYF.

V and J are TRBV28 and TRBJ1-1, with a weak D call TRBD1 (6 bases). The germline V and J ends were trimmed by 3 bases and 4 bases, with 9 bases remaining between them. This CDR3 contains 13 residues. Per germline, CDR1 MDHEN and CDR2 SYDVKM. This CDR3 reads CASSFFRGTEAFF. The CDR3 DNA sequence: TGTGCCAGCAGTTTCTTCAGGGGCACTGAAGCTTTCTTT.

The chain employs TRBV19 and TRBJ1-2; D is perhaps TRBD1 (6 bases). Per the germline V gene, CDR1 is LNHDA and CDR2 is SQIVND (reference sequence). This CDR3 has 15 amino acids. V was trimmed by 7 bases and J by 4 bases, leaving 19 bases between them. The CDR3 sequence is CASTLSEGVGYGYTF. In DNA, the CDR3 is TGTGCCAGTACCCTCTCGGAGGGGGTCGGCTATGGCTACACCTTC.

The genes are TRBV7-2 and TRBJ2-7, with D hard to call. V was trimmed by 3 bases and J by 3 bases, leaving 9 bases between them. In germline, CDR1 is SGHTA, CDR2 FQGNSA. The length of the CDR3 is 13 residues. CDR3 nucleotides: TGTGCCAGCAGCTTTAGGGCCGACTACGAGCAGTACTTC. Protein product: CASSFRADYEQYF. Full variable domain (remainder filled in from reference TRBV7-2 and TRBJ2-7): GAGVSQSPSNKVTEKGKDVELRCDPISGHTALYWYRQSLGQGLEFLIYFQGNSAPDKSGLPSDRFSAERTGGSVSTLTIQRTQQEDSAVYLCASSFRADYEQYFGPGTRLTVT.

The chain has TRBV6-5 and TRBJ2-5; TRBD2 matches 7 bases. Germline loops: CDR1 MNHEY, CDR2 SVGAGI. Germline trimming cut 6 bases from V and 0 bases from J; bases unmatched to any gene: 4. The CDR3 has 14 amino acids. CDR3 sequence reads: CASRPGLNQETQYF. The CDR3 nucleotides read TGTGCCAGCAGACCGGGACTAAACCAAGAGACCCAGTACTTC.

To note about this clone: Distinct nucleotide sequences in the sample also encode this CDR3. This chain joins TRBV5-4 and TRBJ1-2; 9 nucleotides match TRBD1. The germline V gene encodes CDR1 SGHNT and CDR2 YYREEE (reference sequence). With 0 bases clipped from V and 3 bases from J, the junction kept 0 bases outside the gene matches. The CDR3 runs to 14 residues. CDR3 in amino acids: CASSLGDRDYGYTF. As DNA, the CDR3 is TGTGCCAGCAGCTTGGGGGACAGGGACTATGGCTACACCTTC.

This chain connects TRBV7-6 to TRBJ2-1; 10 nucleotides agree with TRBD2. Germline CDR1 and CDR2: SGHVS and FNYEAQ. Trimming cost V 1 base and J 5 bases; bases outside gene matches: 2. The CDR3 runs 15 residues. Here the CDR3 reads CASSLGLAGNNEQFF. The CDR3 DNA is TGTGCCAGCAGCTTAGGACTAGCGGGTAACAATGAGCAGTTCTTC.

J is TRBJ1-1 and V is TRBV21-1; TRBD1, the D gene given by the table, was not confirmed from the DNA. TRBV21-1 is a pseudogene segment. This CDR3 is 13 amino acids long. CDR3 nucleotides: TGTGCCAGCAGACCCGGACAGAACACTGAAGCTTTCTTT. It specifies CASRPGQNTEAFF.

V and J are TRBV5-1 and TRBJ2-1; 10 bases line up with TRBD1. The CDR3 is 16 residues long. V lost 4 bases to trimming and J lost 7 bases; unmatched junction nucleotides: 11. Germline CDR1 and CDR2: SGHRS and YFSETQ. DNA for the CDR3: TGCGCCAGCAGCCCCCAGACCCGGACAGGGGGTAATGAGCAGTTCTTC. Translating it yields CASSPQTRTGGNEQFF.

This clone has a single count. The J gene is TRBJ2-4, the V gene TRBV7-9, with 7 positions matching TRBD1. The CDR3 is made up of 13 amino acids. V dropped 4 bases and J dropped 7; count of bases not matched to a gene: 4. From germline, CDR1 is SEHNR and CDR2 FQNEAQ (reference sequence). Here the CDR3 DNA reads TGTGCCAGCAGCTACAGGGGCTTTAACATTCAGTACTTC. This encodes CASSYRGFNIQYF.

This chain joins TRBV20-1 and TRBJ2-5, with 7 bases that match TRBD1. This CDR3 is 11 amino acids long. Per germline, CDR1 DFQATT and CDR2 SNEGSKA (reference sequence). The ends lost 0 bases at V and 13 bases at J; junction bases unmatched: 5. The CDR3 DNA reads as TGCAGTGCTAGAGATCACAGGGGTGTGTACTTC. This sequence encodes CSARDHRGVYF.